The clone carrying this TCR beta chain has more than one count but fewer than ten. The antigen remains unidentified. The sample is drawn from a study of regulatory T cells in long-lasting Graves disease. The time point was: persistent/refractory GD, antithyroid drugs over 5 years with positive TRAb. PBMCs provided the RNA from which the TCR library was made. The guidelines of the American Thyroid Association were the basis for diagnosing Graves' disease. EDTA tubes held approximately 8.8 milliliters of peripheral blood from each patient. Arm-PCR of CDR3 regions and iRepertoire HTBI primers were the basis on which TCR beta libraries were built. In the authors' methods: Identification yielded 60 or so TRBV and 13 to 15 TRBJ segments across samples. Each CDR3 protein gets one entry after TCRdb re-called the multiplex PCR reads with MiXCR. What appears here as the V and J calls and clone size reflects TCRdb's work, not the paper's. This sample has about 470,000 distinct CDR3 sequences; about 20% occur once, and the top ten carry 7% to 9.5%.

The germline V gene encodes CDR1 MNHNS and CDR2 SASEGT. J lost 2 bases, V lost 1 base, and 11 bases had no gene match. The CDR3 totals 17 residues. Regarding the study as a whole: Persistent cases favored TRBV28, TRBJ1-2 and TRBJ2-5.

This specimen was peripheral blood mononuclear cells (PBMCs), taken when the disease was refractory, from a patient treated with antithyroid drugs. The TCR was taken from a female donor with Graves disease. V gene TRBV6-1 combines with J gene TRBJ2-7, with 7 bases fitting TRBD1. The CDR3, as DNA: TGTGCCAGCAGTGAAGTGTGGACAGGACGGCGCCCCTACGAGCAGTACTTC. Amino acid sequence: CASSEVWTGRRPYEQYF.